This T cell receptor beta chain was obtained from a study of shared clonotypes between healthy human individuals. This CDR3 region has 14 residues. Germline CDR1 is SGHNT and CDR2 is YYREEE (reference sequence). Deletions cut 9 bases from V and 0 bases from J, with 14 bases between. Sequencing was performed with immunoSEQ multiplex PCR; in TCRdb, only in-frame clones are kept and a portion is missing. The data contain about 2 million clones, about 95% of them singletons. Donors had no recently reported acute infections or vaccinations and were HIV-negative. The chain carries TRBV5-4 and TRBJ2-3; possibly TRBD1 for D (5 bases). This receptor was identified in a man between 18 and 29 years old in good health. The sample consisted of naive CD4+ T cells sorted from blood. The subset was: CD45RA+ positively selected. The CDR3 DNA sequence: TGTGCCATCTCGACAGAGACTAGCACAGATACGCAGTATTTT. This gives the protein CAISTETSTDTQYF.